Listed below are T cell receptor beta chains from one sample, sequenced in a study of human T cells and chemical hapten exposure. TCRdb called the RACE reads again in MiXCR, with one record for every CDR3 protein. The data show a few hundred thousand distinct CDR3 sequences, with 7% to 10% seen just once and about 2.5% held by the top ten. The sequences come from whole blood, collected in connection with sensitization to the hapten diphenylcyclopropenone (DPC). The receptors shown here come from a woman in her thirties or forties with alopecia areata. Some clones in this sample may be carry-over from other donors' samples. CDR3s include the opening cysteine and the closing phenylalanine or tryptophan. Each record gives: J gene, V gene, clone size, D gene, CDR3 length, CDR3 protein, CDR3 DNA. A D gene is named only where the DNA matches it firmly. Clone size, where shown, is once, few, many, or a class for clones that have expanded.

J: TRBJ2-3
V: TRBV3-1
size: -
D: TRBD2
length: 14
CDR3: CASSQAGGQHTQYF
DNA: TGTGCCAGCAGCCAAGCGGGAGGGCAACATACGCAGTATTTT

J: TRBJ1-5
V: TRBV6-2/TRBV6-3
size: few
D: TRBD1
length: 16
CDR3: CASSSLGTGVNQPQHF
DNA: TGTGCCAGCAGTTCTCTGGGGACAGGAGTCAATCAGCCCCAGCATTTT

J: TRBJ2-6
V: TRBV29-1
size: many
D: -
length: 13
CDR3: CSVADSGANVLTF
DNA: TGCAGCGTCGCAGACTCTGGGGCCAACGTCCTGACTTTC

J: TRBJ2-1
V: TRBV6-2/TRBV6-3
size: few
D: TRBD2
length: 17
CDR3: CATTGLAGENSYNEQFF
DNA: TGTGCCACTACGGGACTAGCGGGAGAAAATTCCTACAATGAGCAGTTCTTC

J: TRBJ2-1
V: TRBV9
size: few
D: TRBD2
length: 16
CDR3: CASSASNRGRYNEQFF
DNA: TGTGCCAGCAGCGCCAGTAATCGCGGGAGGTACAATGAGCAGTTCTTC

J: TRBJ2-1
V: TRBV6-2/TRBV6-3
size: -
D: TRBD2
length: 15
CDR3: CASEFGGSSYNEQFF
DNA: TGTGCCAGCGAGTTTGGCGGGAGCTCCTACAATGAGCAGTTCTTC

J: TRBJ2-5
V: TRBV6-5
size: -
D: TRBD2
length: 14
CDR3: CASASPSGKRDQYF
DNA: TGTGCCAGTGCCAGCCCTAGCGGCAAGAGAGACCAGTACTTC

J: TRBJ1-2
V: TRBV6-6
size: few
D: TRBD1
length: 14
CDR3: CASSWGTANYGYTF
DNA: TGTGCCAGCAGTTGGGGGACAGCTAACTATGGCTACACCTTC

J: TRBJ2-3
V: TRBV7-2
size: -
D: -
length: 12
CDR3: CASSRYADTQYF
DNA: TGTGCCAGCAGTCGTTACGCAGATACGCAGTATTTT

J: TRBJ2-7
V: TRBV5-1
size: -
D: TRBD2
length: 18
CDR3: CASSLTAGAGLGNYEQYF
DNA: TGCGCCAGCAGCTTGACGGCGGGAGCGGGACTAGGGAACTACGAGCAGTACTTC

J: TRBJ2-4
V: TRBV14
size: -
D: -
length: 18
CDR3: CASSQGRGGSSAKNIQYF
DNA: TGTGCCAGCAGCCAAGGGCGCGGAGGGAGCAGCGCCAAAAACATTCAGTACTTC

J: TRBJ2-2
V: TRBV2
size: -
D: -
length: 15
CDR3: CASRDQGFRTGELFF
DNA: TGTGCCAGCAGGGACCAGGGGTTTCGAACCGGGGAGCTGTTTTTT

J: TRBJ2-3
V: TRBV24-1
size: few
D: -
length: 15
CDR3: CATSDLAGAADTQYF
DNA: TGTGCCACCAGTGATTTAGCAGGGGCTGCGGATACGCAGTATTTT

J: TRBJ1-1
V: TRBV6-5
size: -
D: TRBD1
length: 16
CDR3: CASSFGQGAASTEAFF
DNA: TGTGCCAGCAGTTTCGGACAGGGGGCGGCAAGCACTGAAGCTTTCTTT

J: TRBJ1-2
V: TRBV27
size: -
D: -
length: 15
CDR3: CASSRGPRTSYGYTF
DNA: TGTGCCAGCAGCCGCGGGCCTAGAACGTCCTATGGCTACACCTTC

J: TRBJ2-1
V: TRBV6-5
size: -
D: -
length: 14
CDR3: CASKEGLFHNEQFF
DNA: TGTGCCAGTAAGGAGGGCCTCTTCCACAATGAGCAGTTCTTC

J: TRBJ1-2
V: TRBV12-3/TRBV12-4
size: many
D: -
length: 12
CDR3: CASSSTSSGYTF
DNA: TGTGCCAGCAGTTCGACATCCAGCGGCTACACCTTC

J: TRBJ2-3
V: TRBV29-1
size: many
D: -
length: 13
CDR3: CSVGLASTDTQYF
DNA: TGCAGCGTGGGGCTAGCAAGTACAGATACGCAGTATTTT

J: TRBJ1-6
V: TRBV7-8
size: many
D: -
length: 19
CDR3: CASSLGGTGKARAYSPLHF
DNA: TGTGCCAGCAGCCTAGGCGGGACGGGAAAAGCGCGGGCCTATTCACCCCTCCACTTT

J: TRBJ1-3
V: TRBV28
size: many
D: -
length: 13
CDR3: CASSSPPGNTIYF
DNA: TGTGCCAGCAGCTCCCCCCCTGGAAACACCATATATTTT

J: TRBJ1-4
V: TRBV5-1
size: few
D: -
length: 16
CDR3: CASSLGPGSTNEKLFF
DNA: TGCGCCAGCAGCTTGGGGCCCGGCTCAACTAATGAAAAACTGTTTTTT

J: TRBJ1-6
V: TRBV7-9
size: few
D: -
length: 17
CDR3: CASSFQTGSSYNSPLHF
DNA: TGTGCCAGCAGCTTCCAAACAGGGAGCTCCTATAATTCACCCCTCCACTTT

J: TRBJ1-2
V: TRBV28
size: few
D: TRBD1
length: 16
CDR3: CASRRSGRGRFHGYTF
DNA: TGTGCCAGCAGGCGAAGTGGCAGGGGGCGCTTCCATGGCTACACCTTC

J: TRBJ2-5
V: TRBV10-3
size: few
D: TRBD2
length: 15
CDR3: CAISGTTSGQETQYF
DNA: TGTGCCATCAGTGGCACTACTAGCGGGCAAGAGACCCAGTACTTC

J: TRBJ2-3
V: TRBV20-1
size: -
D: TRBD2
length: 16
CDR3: CSATTNREGPTDTQYF
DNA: TGCAGTGCCACCACTAATCGGGAGGGCCCCACAGATACGCAGTATTTT

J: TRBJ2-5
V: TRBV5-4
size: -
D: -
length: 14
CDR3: CASSLPGPQETQYF
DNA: TGTGCCAGCAGCTTGCCAGGACCTCAAGAGACCCAGTACTTC

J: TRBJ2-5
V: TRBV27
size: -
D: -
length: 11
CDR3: CASQGRETQYF
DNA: TGTGCCAGTCAGGGGCGAGAGACCCAGTACTTC

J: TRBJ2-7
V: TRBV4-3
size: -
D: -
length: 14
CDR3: CASSRDRQAYEQYF
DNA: TGCGCCAGCAGCCGAGACAGACAGGCCTACGAGCAGTACTTC

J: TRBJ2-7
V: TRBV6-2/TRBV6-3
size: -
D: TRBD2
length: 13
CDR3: CASSSREGYEQYF
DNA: TGTGCCAGCAGTTCGAGGGAGGGGTACGAGCAGTACTTC

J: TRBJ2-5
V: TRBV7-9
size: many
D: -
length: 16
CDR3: CASSLAPGASSETQYF
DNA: TGTGCCAGCAGCTTAGCGCCGGGGGCTAGCTCAGAGACCCAGTACTTC

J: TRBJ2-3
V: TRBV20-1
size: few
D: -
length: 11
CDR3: CSAREKLSQYF
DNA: TGCAGTGCTAGAGAAAAGTTGTCGCAGTATTTT

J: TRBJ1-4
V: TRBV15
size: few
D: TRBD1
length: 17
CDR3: CATSPPGQGIANEKLFF
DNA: TGTGCCACCAGCCCCCCGGGACAGGGTATTGCTAATGAAAAACTGTTTTTT

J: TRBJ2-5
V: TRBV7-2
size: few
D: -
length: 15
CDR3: CASSFSGTGRETQYF
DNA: TGTGCCAGCAGCTTTTCGGGAACAGGGCGGGAGACCCAGTACTTC

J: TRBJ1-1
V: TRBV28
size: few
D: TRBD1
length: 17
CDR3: CASSLGQGVLGNTEAFF
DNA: TGTGCCAGCAGTTTAGGGCAGGGGGTGTTAGGGAACACTGAAGCTTTCTTT

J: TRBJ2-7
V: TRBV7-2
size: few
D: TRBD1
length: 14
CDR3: CASSGAGGAYEQYF
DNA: TGTGCCAGCAGCGGCGCAGGGGGAGCCTACGAGCAGTACTTC

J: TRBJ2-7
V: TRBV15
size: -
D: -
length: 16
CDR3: CATSSPRRTASYEQYF
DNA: TGTGCCACCAGCAGCCCCCGACGGACAGCAAGCTACGAGCAGTACTTC

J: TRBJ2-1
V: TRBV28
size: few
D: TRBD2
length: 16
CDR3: CASSSSLAGGLNEQFF
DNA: TGTGCCAGCAGTTCCTCACTAGCGGGCGGCCTAAATGAGCAGTTCTTC

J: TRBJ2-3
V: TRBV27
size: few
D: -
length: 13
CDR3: CASSLRQTDTQYF
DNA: TGTGCCAGCAGTCTCAGACAGACAGATACGCAGTATTTT

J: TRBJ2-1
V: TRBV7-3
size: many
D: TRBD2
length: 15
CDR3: CASSRSGREYNEQFF
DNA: TGTGCCAGCAGCCGTAGCGGGAGGGAGTACAATGAGCAGTTCTTC

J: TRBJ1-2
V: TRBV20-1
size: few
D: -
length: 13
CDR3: CSAPPGGGYGYTF
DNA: TGCAGTGCTCCGCCGGGGGGAGGCTATGGCTACACCTTC

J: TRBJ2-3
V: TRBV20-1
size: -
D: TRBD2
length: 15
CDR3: CSARVIAGPTDTQYF
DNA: TGCAGTGCTAGGGTTATAGCGGGTCCCACAGATACGCAGTATTTT

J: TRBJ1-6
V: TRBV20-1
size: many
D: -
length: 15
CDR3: CSARGPGLLNSPLHF
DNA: TGCAGTGCTAGGGGCCCGGGACTCTTGAATTCACCCCTCCACTTT

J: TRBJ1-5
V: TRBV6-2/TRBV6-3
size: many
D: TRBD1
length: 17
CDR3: CASSGQGIGRSNQPQHF
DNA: TGTGCCAGCAGCGGACAGGGGATCGGTCGAAGCAATCAGCCCCAGCATTTT

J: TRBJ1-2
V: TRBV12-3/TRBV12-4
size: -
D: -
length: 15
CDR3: CASSLQSIGHFGYTF
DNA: TGTGCCAGCAGTTTACAGTCTATCGGGCATTTCGGCTACACCTTC

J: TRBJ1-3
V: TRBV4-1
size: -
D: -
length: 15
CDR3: CASSQYTAAGNTIYF
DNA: TGCGCCAGCAGCCAATACACAGCGGCTGGAAACACCATATATTTT

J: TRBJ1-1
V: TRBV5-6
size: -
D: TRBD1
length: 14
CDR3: CASSPLTGTTEAFF
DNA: TGTGCCAGCAGCCCGTTGACAGGGACCACTGAAGCTTTCTTT